The 22 T cell receptor beta chains below come from one sample, sequenced in a study of control samples from healthy donors and cancer patients. Here immunoSEQ multiplex PCR was the method, and the copy in TCRdb shows in-frame clones only, minus some. The table records approximately 94,000 clones, 70% to 90% of them present only once. Sequenced material: blood. Every receptor here comes from a woman aged 45-65 years in good health.

This clone has just one count. The chain recombines TRBV4-3 with TRBJ2-1, with a tentative D call TRBD2 (5 bases). V dropped 1 base and J dropped 6 bases, with 7 bases sitting between them. This CDR3 has 13 amino acids. The V gene's germline CDR1 is LGHNA and CDR2 YSLEER. The DNA for the CDR3 is TGCGCCAGCAGCCAAGGGCGGGTCAATGAGCAGTTCTTC. Translation gives CASSQGRVNEQFF.

This chain joins TRBV7-9 and TRBJ2-1; D not certain. CDR3 length: 15 residues. The germline gives CDR1 SEHNR, CDR2 FQNEAQ (reference sequence). V lost 5 bases and J lost 6, with 17 bases in between. This chain's CDR3 is CASSRTLLVGNEQFF. For the CDR3, the DNA is TGTGCCAGCAGCCGAACCCTCCTTGTGGGCAATGAGCAGTTCTTC.

V usage is TRBV7-3 and J usage is TRBJ1-1; D unclear. The germline V gene has CDR1 SGHTA and CDR2 FQGTGA. The V and J ends lost 5 bases and 1 base respectively, with 14 bases between them. The CDR3 is 15 amino acids. CDR3 nucleotide sequence: TGTGCCAGCAGCCAGCTAGGGTACCCGAACACTGAAGCTTTCTTT. Protein: CASSQLGYPNTEAFF.

The V call is TRBV7-3, the J call TRBJ2-7; no firm D call. This CDR3 has 15 amino acids. V gave up 1 base and J gave up 0 bases, with 10 bases separating them. Germline loops: CDR1 SGHTA, CDR2 FQGTGA. The DNA of the CDR3 is TGTGCCAGCAGCTTAAGTTCCACCTACTCCTACGAGCAGTACTTC. This translates into CASSLSSTYSYEQYF.

The rearrangement joins TRBV3-1 (or the pseudogene TRBV3-2) to TRBJ2-1; 7 bases fit TRBD1. The CDR3 has 14 residues. Unmatched junction bases numbered 11, after V lost 0 bases and J lost 15 bases. CDR1 is LGHDT, CDR2 YNNKEL, per germline (reference sequence). The CDR3 reads CASSQEDRVSSRFF. CDR3 coding DNA: TGTGCCAGCAGCCAAGAAGACAGGGTATCGAGTCGGTTCTTC.

This clone was seen only a few times. This rearrangement joins TRBV29-1 to TRBJ1-5, with a tentative D call TRBD1 (5 bases). Trimming pared 4 bases from V and 5 bases from J, leaving 15 bases between. The CDR3 loop spans 14 amino acids. Germline lookup yields CDR1 SQVTM and CDR2 ANQGSEA. CDR3: CSVVGGLGDQPQHF. CDR3 nucleotide sequence: TGCAGCGTTGTGGGTGGTTTGGGGGATCAGCCCCAGCATTTT.

The V gene is TRBV12-3 or TRBV12-4, the J gene TRBJ1-2; tentative D call: TRBD1 (6 bases). This CDR3 spans 11 amino acids. The V and J ends lost 10 bases and 8 bases respectively, with 14 bases between them. The CDR3 sequence is CATSTGLGYTF. CDR3 nucleotides: TGTGCCACCTCAACAGGGTTAGGCTACACCTTC.

This rearrangement joins TRBV28 to TRBJ1-6; D not resolved. This CDR3 has 15 amino acids. From germline, CDR1 is MDHEN and CDR2 SYDVKM. V was cut by 9 bases and J by 7 bases, with 19 bases left in between. The CDR3 bases are TGTGCCAGTGCGGTGGGGTCACGAGGGAATTCACCCCTCCACTTT. Its protein product is CASAVGSRGNSPLHF.

The chain combines TRBV7-2 with TRBJ2-3, with 13 nucleotides matching TRBD2. Per germline, CDR1 SGHTA and CDR2 FQGNSA. With V trimmed by 6 bases and J by 4 bases, 4 bases remained unmatched. This CDR3 region has 15 residues. The CDR3: CASREGLAGPDTQYF. Here the CDR3 DNA reads TGTGCCAGCAGAGAGGGACTAGCGGGACCAGATACGCAGTATTTT.

Worth noting for this clone: Its ends do not fully match the called genes, so a read error is possible. The chain combines TRBV18 with TRBJ1-5; weak D call: TRBD1 (6 bases). The CDR3 extends over 15 amino acids. Germline lookup yields CDR1 KGHSH and CDR2 LQKENI. The CDR3 region has the DNA TGTGCCAGCTCACAGGGACAAATTAGCCATCAGCCCCAGCATTTT. Its translation: CASSQGQISHQPQHF.

The rearrangement links TRBV12-3 or TRBV12-4 to TRBJ2-7; 7 bases are a match to TRBD2. The CDR3 is made up of 12 amino acids. The trim removed 6 bases at V and 6 bases at J, leaving 5 bases unmatched. CDR3 nucleotide sequence: TGTGCCAGCAGGCGAGCGGGGTTCGAGCAGTACTTC. Translated: CASRRAGFEQYF.

This clone occurred once. The chain has TRBV7-8 and TRBJ1-5; no definite D call. Trimming removed 3 bases at V and 4 bases at J, with 4 bases between. Germline V gene data show CDR1 as SGHVS and CDR2 as FQNEAQ. CDR3 size: 12 residues. CDR3 coding DNA: TGTGCCAGCAGCTTTGATAATCAGCCCCAGCATTTT. Translating gives CASSFDNQPQHF.

CDR3 in amino acids: CASSIQSPYGYTF. The CDR3 coding sequence is TGTGCCAGTAGTATTCAGTCCCCTTATGGCTACACCTTC. The chain combines TRBV19 with TRBJ1-2; D is unclear. This CDR3 comprises 13 residues. Germline V lookup: CDR1 LNHDA, CDR2 SQIVND (reference sequence). V lost 3 bases and J lost 5, with 10 bases in between.

This CDR3 reads CASSEGGARGSSYNSPLHF. For the CDR3, the DNA is TGTGCCAGCAGTGAAGGGGGAGCCAGGGGGAGCTCCTATAATTCACCCCTCCACTTT. This chain uses TRBV2 with TRBJ1-6, with 7 bases fitting TRBD1. J lost 0 bases, V lost 1 base, and 9 bases had no gene match. The CDR3 is 19 residues long. The germline CDR1 and CDR2 sequences are SNHLY and FYNNEI. Full variable domain (rest looked up from reference TRBV2 and TRBJ1-6): EPEVTQTPSHQVTQMGQEVILRCVPISNHLYFYWYRQILGQKVEFLVSFYNNEISEKSEIFDDQFSVERPDGSNFTLKIRSTKLEDSAMYFCASSEGGARGSSYNSPLHFGNGTRLTVT.

CDR3 DNA: TGTGCCAGCAGCCAATCCGCTCGGGGCCTTAACTATGGCTACACCTTC. As protein: CASSQSARGLNYGYTF. The chain employs TRBV7-2 and TRBJ1-2, with D perhaps matching TRBD1 (5 bases). The CDR3 consists of 16 residues. Germline V gene sequence: CDR1 SGHTA, CDR2 FQGNSA. The germline V and J ends were trimmed by 5 bases and 1 base, with 17 bases remaining between them. Together with reference TRBV7-2 and TRBJ1-2, the CDR3 gives the full variable domain: GAGVSQSPSNKVTEKGKDVELRCDPISGHTALYWYRQSLGQGLEFLIYFQGNSAPDKSGLPSDRFSAERTGGSVSTLTIQRTQQEDSAVYLCASSQSARGLNYGYTFGSGTRLTVV.

The chain uses TRBV5-6 and TRBJ2-7, with TRBD2 matching 9 bases. The J segment lost 3 bases and the V segment lost 3 bases, leaving 10 bases of the junction unmatched. This CDR3 is 16 amino acids long. Germline values: CDR1 SGHDT, CDR2 YYEEEE. The CDR3 reads CASSSKGLRGGYEQYF. CDR3 nucleotide sequence: TGTGCCAGCAGCTCGAAAGGATTGCGGGGGGGCTACGAGCAGTACTTC.

Points on this clone: In the same sample, other DNA sequences code for this CDR3. The rearrangement links TRBV7-2 to TRBJ2-3; TRBD1 might be the D (5 bases). Germline lookup yields CDR1 SGHTA and CDR2 FQGNSA. This CDR3 is built from 14 residues. Trimming left V 0 bases short and J 1 base short, with 5 bases between. CDR3 sequence: CASSLARGTDTQYF. The CDR3 bases are TGTGCCAGCAGCTTAGCCAGGGGCACAGATACGCAGTATTTT.

The rearrangement joins TRBV4-1 to TRBJ2-7, with D maybe TRBD1 (5 bases). V lost 4 bases to trimming and J lost 2 bases, with 18 bases between them. This CDR3 contains 16 residues. Germline values: CDR1 MGHRA, CDR2 YSYEKL. The chain's CDR3 is CASSPLGVGVTYEQYF. The CDR3, as DNA: TGCGCCAGCAGCCCCCTAGGGGTGGGTGTGACCTACGAGCAGTACTTC.

V usage is TRBV19 and J usage is TRBJ2-4; the D call may be TRBD1 or TRBD2 (5 bases each). Germline V gene data show CDR1 as LNHDA and CDR2 as SQIVND (reference sequence). This CDR3 is 18 amino acids long. V was clipped by 6 bases and J by 0 bases, with 21 bases between them. As DNA, the CDR3 is TGTGCCAGTAGACCTCCGGGGACGAACGTTTTAGCCAAAAACATTCAGTACTTC. Its translation: CASRPPGTNVLAKNIQYF.

This clone appeared a single time. The rearrangement links TRBV2 to TRBJ2-7; maybe TRBD2 (6 bases). The ends were cut back, 1 base at V and 12 bases at J, with 22 bases in the middle. Germline values: CDR1 SNHLY, CDR2 FYNNEI. This CDR3 has 15 residues. The CDR3 coding sequence is TGTGCCAGCAGTGAAGGAGGGACTGCCTCTTTGCGGGGGTACTTC. It is translated as CASSEGGTASLRGYF.

The rearrangement uses TRBV28 and TRBJ1-2, with 7 bases identical to TRBD1. There are 12 residues in the CDR3. V was clipped by 5 bases and J by 5 bases; unmatched bases: 2. Germline lookup yields CDR1 MDHEN and CDR2 SYDVKM. The CDR3 DNA sequence: TGTGCCAGCAGTGAACAGGGGTATGGCTACACCTTC. It codes for CASSEQGYGYTF.

The chain uses TRBV2 and TRBJ1-2; maybe TRBD1 (5 bases). There are 13 residues in the CDR3. Trimming removed 3 bases from V and 4 bases from J, with 9 bases in between. Germline V CDR1 and CDR2: SNHLY, FYNNEI. In DNA, the CDR3 is TGTGCCAGCAGTGAGAGGGGAGGCTATGGCTACACCTTC. Protein product: CASSERGGYGYTF.